The source of this T cell receptor beta chain is a study of tumor-infiltrating lymphocytes in localized non-small cell lung cancer. Study as a whole: The cohort mixed smokers and never-smokers, several histologies, and some post-neoadjuvant-chemotherapy samples. Whole-study findings and limits: Tumors had more T cell infiltration than uninvolved lung, per TCRbeta sequencing and CD3 counts. No link was found between tumor T-cell fraction and recurrence-free survival. Only some patients had TCR sequencing, depending on available tissue.

Notes on this clone: What it binds is not known.

The data were produced by immunoSEQ multiplex PCR, yet TCRdb's version contains in-frame clones alone and is incomplete. The sample lists about 12,000 clones; just over 85% were seen once. V was shortened by 4 bases and J by 7 bases, with 11 bases between the two germline ends. In germline, CDR1 is SGHRS, CDR2 YFSETQ. The CDR3 is made up of 12 amino acids. The rearrangement uses TRBV5-1 and TRBJ1-2, with D possibly being TRBD1 (6 bases). This sequence originates from a human donor with non-small cell lung cancer. The specimen was lung tumor tissue. DNA for the CDR3: TGCGCCAGCAGCCCCGGACAGTTTGGCTACACCTTC. It is translated as CASSPGQFGYTF.